The text below deals with one T cell receptor (beta chain). Its antigen is still unknown. The record originates from a study of cytomegalovirus exposure and HLA in healthy donors. Across the study: Findings of an earlier analysis included around 100 million unique TCR beta sequences from 180 million or so T cells.

PCR used 60 Vbeta primers and 13 Jbeta primers. Some clones are missing from TCRdb's copy, which holds only in-frame ones; the method was immunoSEQ multiplex PCR. In the table there are around 150,000 clones, roughly four fifths of which are singletons. Study conclusions and caveats: Another analysis was done later, and it associated around 15,000 TCR beta sequences with HLA alleles at 0.05 false discovery rate. The study designated some 180 TCR beta chains cytomegalovirus-associated. Prior analysis indicated that the majority of TCR beta V segments exhibited productivity approximately 87% or approximately 30% of the time.

Germline CDR1 is SGDLS and CDR2 is YYNGEE. The junction had 10 bases not matched to a gene; V was cut back by 0 bases and J by 7 bases. This CDR3 contains 15 residues. The sample consisted of PBMCs. The V and J genes are TRBV9 and TRBJ2-7; TRBD1 aligns across 7 bases. The receptor's source is a man aged 45-65 years in good health and CMV-seropositive. The CDR3 is CASSVGDRSSEEQYF. The CDR3 coding sequence is TGTGCCAGCAGCGTAGGGGACAGAAGCTCTGAGGAGCAGTACTTC.